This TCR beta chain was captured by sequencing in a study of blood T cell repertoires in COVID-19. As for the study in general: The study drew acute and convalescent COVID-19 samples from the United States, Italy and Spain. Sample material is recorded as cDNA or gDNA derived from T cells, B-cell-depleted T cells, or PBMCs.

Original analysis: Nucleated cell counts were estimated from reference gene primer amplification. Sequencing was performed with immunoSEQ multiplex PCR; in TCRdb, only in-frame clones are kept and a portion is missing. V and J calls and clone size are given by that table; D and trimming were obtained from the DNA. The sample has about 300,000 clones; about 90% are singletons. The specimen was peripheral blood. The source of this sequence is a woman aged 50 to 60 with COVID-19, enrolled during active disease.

The CDR3 spells CASSRGGGLVDTQYF. The CDR3 nucleotides are TGTGCCAGCAGTCGGGGGGGAGGGCTTGTAGATACGCAGTATTTT. This sequence joins TRBV2 and TRBJ2-3; 8 positions agree with TRBD2. The CDR3 has 15 amino acids. J lost 5 bases, V lost 5 bases, and 9 bases had no gene match. CDR1 is SNHLY, CDR2 FYNNEI, per germline.